The 11 T cell receptor beta chains below were found in one sample sequenced in a study of T cell repertoires in ileal Crohn's disease. This table comes from immunoSEQ multiplex PCR, and its TCRdb copy is limited to in-frame clones, with some not included. The sample includes about 4,700 clones, around 86% of them seen just once. Input material: ileal tissue. These receptors all stem from an adult with Crohn's disease.

The chain's CDR3 is CASSPSSLTAEAFF. The DNA for the CDR3 is TGTGCCAGCTCACCAAGCTCCCTGACTGCTGAAGCTTTCTTT. This chain links TRBV18 with TRBJ1-1; D unclear. V was cut by 2 bases and J by 6 bases, with 13 bases left in between. This CDR3 is built from 14 residues. Per germline, CDR1 KGHSH and CDR2 LQKENI.

The V call is TRBV7-8, the J call TRBJ1-2; 9 nucleotides agree with TRBD1. Germline CDR1 SGHVS, CDR2 FQNEAQ. Germline trimming cut 0 bases from V and 6 bases from J; bases unmatched to any gene: 2. The CDR3 consists of 14 residues. The CDR3 bases are TGTGCCAGCAGCTTAGCACAGGGGGCGCATGGCTACACCTTC. Its protein product is CASSLAQGAHGYTF.

This chain uses TRBV5-6 with TRBJ2-7; D unresolved. Germline V gene data show CDR1 as SGHDT and CDR2 as YYEEEE. V dropped 1 base and J dropped 3 bases, with 11 bases sitting between them. The CDR3 extends over 14 amino acids. The CDR3 DNA is TGTGCCAGCAGCTTGTGGTCCAGACACTACGAGCAGTACTTC. Its translation: CASSLWSRHYEQYF. Full variable domain (rest looked up from reference TRBV5-6 and TRBJ2-7): DAGVTQSPTHLIKTRGQQVTLRCSPKSGHDTVSWYQQALGQGPQFIFQYYEEEERQRGNFPDRFSGHQFPNYSSELNVNALLLGDSALYLCASSLWSRHYEQYFGPGTRLTVT.

The chain recombines TRBV6-5 with TRBJ2-7; D unresolved. Germline assignment: CDR1 MNHEY and CDR2 SVGAGI. The germline V and J ends were trimmed by 2 bases and 9 bases, with 14 bases remaining between them. CDR3 size: 13 residues. In DNA form, the CDR3 reads TGTGCCAGCAGTTACGATCGTTGGCGAGGGCAGTACTTC. It yields the protein CASSYDRWRGQYF.

This chain uses TRBV11-3 with TRBJ2-1; TRBD2 aligns across 8 bases. The CDR3 runs to 15 residues. Germline CDR1 is SGHNT and CDR2 is YENEEA. With 2 bases clipped from V and 4 bases from J, the junction kept 4 bases outside the gene matches. The CDR3 spells CASSLMSSGYNEQFF. CDR3 in DNA: TGTGCCAGCAGCTTAATGTCTAGCGGGTACAATGAGCAGTTCTTC.

This rearrangement joins TRBV25-1 to TRBJ2-3, with 7 bases identical to TRBD1. The germline CDR1 and CDR2 sequences are MGHDK and SYGVNS. The V gene end was trimmed by 1 base and the J gene end by 1 base; junction bases not matched to a gene: 8. The CDR3 is 17 amino acids. The chain's CDR3 is CASSEWVGGDGTDTQYF. CDR3 DNA: TGTGCCAGCAGTGAATGGGTAGGGGGCGATGGCACAGATACGCAGTATTTT. The variable domain in full, completed from reference TRBV25-1 and TRBJ2-3, reads EADIYQTPRYLVIGTGKKITLECSQTMGHDKMYWYQQDPGMELHLIHYSYGVNSTEKGDLSSESTVSRIRTEHFPLTLESARPSHTSQYLCASSEWVGGDGTDTQYFGPGTRLTVL.

The CDR3 is CASSLGKGAYEQYF. The CDR3 DNA sequence: TGTGCCAGCAGCTTAGGCAAAGGGGCCTACGAGCAGTACTTC. This chain uses TRBV7-9 with TRBJ2-7; a weak D match, TRBD1 (5 bases). The V gene lost 1 base and the J gene lost 2 bases, with 9 bases spanning the gap. The CDR3 sequence is 14 residues long. Germline assignment: CDR1 SEHNR and CDR2 FQNEAQ (reference sequence).

J is TRBJ1-1 and V is TRBV5-1; 7 positions match TRBD1. CDR3 size: 14 residues. After removal of 4 bases from V and 3 bases from J, the junction contained 6 bases not matched to a gene. Germline V lookup: CDR1 SGHRS, CDR2 YFSETQ. The chain's CDR3 is CASSRQGEDTEAFF. CDR3 bases: TGCGCCAGCAGCAGACAGGGTGAGGACACTGAAGCTTTCTTT.

This chain joins TRBV30 and TRBJ1-1; D ambiguous. Trimming took 2 bases from V and 8 from J, leaving 12 bases between them. Germline V CDR1 and CDR2: GTSNPN, SVGIG (reference sequence). This CDR3 spans 12 amino acids. This CDR3 is CAWSPGVGEAFF. CDR3 sequence (DNA): TGTGCCTGGAGTCCCGGGGTGGGAGAAGCTTTCTTT.

The V gene is TRBV2, the J gene TRBJ1-1, with a tentative D call TRBD1 (5 bases). This CDR3 has 15 amino acids. Germline CDR1 and CDR2: SNHLY and FYNNEI. Trimming stripped 2 bases from V and 1 base from J, with 11 bases between. The CDR3 coding sequence is TGTGCCAGCAGTGAAACAGGAGGGAGGAACACTGAAGCTTTCTTT. It yields the protein CASSETGGRNTEAFF.

This clone was picked up a small number of times. Here the CDR3 reads CASSIDFGTGDNYGYTF. The DNA for the CDR3 is TGTGCCAGTAGTATAGACTTTGGGACAGGGGATAACTATGGCTACACCTTC. The rearrangement joins TRBV19 to TRBJ1-2; 10 nucleotides align to TRBD1. The CDR3 covers 17 residues. V lost 0 bases to trimming and J lost 1 base; unmatched junction nucleotides: 5. Germline CDR1 is LNHDA and CDR2 is SQIVND (reference sequence).